This T cell receptor beta chain is drawn from a study of CD8+ T cells in alopecia areata. Overall study findings and caveats: Lesional scalp exceeded normal scalp in clonality, especially in alopecia totalis/universalis. Scalp sample sequencing also detects resident alphabeta T cells of normal skin.

Sorted out of PBMCs were CD4+ T cells and CD8+ T cells. As concerns this clone: Its antigen is as yet unknown.

Extracted RNA was reverse transcribed, and the resulting cDNA served as sequencing template. Only in-frame clones appear in the TCRdb table, and some are missing; sequencing was by immunoSEQ multiplex PCR. Of 200,000 to 250,000 clones detected, around 50% appear once; the ten largest clones hold roughly 5.3%. The germline CDR1 and CDR2 sequences are MGHRA and YSYEKL. V was pared by 3 bases and J by 5 bases, with 22 bases between. The CDR3 sequence is 17 residues long. What was sequenced was CD8+ T cells sorted from blood. This TCR derives from a human donor in good health. This sequence joins TRBV4-1 and TRBJ2-5; perhaps TRBD2 as D (6 bases). The DNA of the CDR3 is TGCGCCAGCAGCCACCAAGAGGCGGTGCGGGGCTCGGAGACCCAGTACTTC. This codes for CASSHQEAVRGSETQYF.